This T cell receptor (beta chain) was sequenced during a study of cytomegalovirus exposure and HLA in healthy donors. For the study at large: A later analysis reported the approximately 120 validation repertoires used the same platform as the 666 first-cohort repertoires. Study results and limitations: Listed as cytomegalovirus-associated were 170 or so TCR beta chains. Many donors shared some public TCRs, even though most TCR sequences were rare.

Here immunoSEQ multiplex PCR was the method, and the copy in TCRdb shows in-frame clones only, minus some. The table has 65,000 or so clones, approximately 94% seen once. As regards this clone: What it binds is unknown.

Trimming removed 4 bases from V and 10 bases from J; junction bases left unmatched: 7. There are 12 residues in the CDR3. CDR1 GTSNPN and CDR2 SVGIG come from the germline V gene (reference sequence). This TCR came from a man between 18 and 29 years old in good health and CMV-seropositive. This sequence joins TRBV30 and TRBJ1-3, with 7 nucleotides matching TRBD1. The sample taken for sequencing was PBMCs. The CDR3 loop is CAWKTDRVTIYF. In DNA form, the CDR3 reads TGTGCCTGGAAGACCGACAGGGTGACCATATATTTT.